This TCR beta chain was sequenced during a study of blood T cell repertoires in COVID-19. TCRdb's copy holds only in-frame clones and misses some; the assay was immunoSEQ multiplex PCR. The table includes 200,000 to 250,000 clones, 87% detected once. This clone was detected only once. Trimming cost V 7 bases and J 4 bases; bases outside gene matches: 14. The V gene's germline CDR1 is SNHLY and CDR2 FYNNEI. CDR3 size: 16 residues. The sequenced material came from peripheral blood. V is TRBV2 and J is TRBJ2-3; 7 bases align to TRBD1. This TCR was sampled from a man between 18 and 35 years old with active or convalescent COVID-19. CDR3 sequence (DNA): TGTGCCAGCAAAGCGTCAAGGGGGCTAGTTGCAGATACGCAGTATTTT. It is translated as CASKASRGLVADTQYF.